The next 3 T cell receptor beta chains were all read from a single sample in a study of Graves' ophthalmopathy and Graves' hyperthyroidism. RNA transcripts served as template for amplifying TCR beta CDR3 sequences. RT-PCR was first run with HTBI primers, then multiplex PCR in a second round. In TCRdb, the multiplex PCR reads were re-called with MiXCR into one record per CDR3 protein. Seen here are around 1,000,000 distinct CDR3 sequences, about 36% observed once, and the top ten hold 11%. Sequenced sample: peripheral blood or thyroid tissue (not recorded which). Source of these receptors: an adult man with Graves' hyperthyroidism.

The chain recombines TRBV6-5 with TRBJ1-4; the D is unclear. This CDR3 region has 15 residues. Looked up from germline, CDR1 is MNHEY and CDR2 is SVGAGI. Trimming stripped 6 bases from V and 2 bases from J, with 13 bases between. In DNA form, the CDR3 reads TGTGCCAGCAGCACCAGACGGGGTACTAATGAAAAACTGTTTTTT. Protein product: CASSTRRGTNEKLFF.

The V call is TRBV7-3, the J call TRBJ1-1, with unresolved D. Trimming took off 4 bases at V and 10 bases at J, with 10 bases between the two ends. The CDR3 spans 11 residues. Germline V CDR1 and CDR2: SGHTA, FQGTGA. Here the CDR3 DNA reads TGTGCCAGCAGCTCGACCCGGGGAGCTTTCTTT. It translates to CASSSTRGAFF.

The genes are TRBV20-1 and TRBJ2-7; D is possibly TRBD2 (5 bases). Per the germline V gene, CDR1 is DFQATT and CDR2 is SNEGSKA (reference sequence). The CDR3 is 13 amino acids. DNA for the CDR3: TGCAGAGATTTTAGCGCCAACTCCTACGAGCAGTACTTC. It specifies CRDFSANSYEQYF.